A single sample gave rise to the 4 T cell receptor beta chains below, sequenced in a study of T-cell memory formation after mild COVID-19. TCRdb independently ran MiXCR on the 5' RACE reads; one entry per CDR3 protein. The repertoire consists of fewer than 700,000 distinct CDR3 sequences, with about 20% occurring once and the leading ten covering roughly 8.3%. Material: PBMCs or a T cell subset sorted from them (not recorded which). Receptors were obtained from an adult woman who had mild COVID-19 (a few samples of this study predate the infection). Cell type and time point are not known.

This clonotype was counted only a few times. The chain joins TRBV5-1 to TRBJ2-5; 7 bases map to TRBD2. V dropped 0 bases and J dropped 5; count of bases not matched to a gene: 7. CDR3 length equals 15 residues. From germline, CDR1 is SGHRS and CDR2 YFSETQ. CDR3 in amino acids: CASSLGRGDAETQYF. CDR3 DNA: TGCGCCAGCAGCTTGGGTCGGGGGGACGCGGAGACCCAGTACTTC.

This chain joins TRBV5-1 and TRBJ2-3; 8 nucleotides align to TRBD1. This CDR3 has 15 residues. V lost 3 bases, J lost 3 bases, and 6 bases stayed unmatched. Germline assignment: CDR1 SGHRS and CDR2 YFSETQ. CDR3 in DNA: TGCGCCAGCAGCTATGGGACAGGTAGTACAGATACGCAGTATTTT. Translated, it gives CASSYGTGSTDTQYF.

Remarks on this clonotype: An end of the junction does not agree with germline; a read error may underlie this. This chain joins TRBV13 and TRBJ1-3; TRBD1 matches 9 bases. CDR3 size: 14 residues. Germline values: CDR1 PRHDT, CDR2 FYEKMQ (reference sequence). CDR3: CASSLGQGLNTIYF. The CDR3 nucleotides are TGTGCCAGCAGCCTAGGACAGGGGTTAAACACCATATATTTT.

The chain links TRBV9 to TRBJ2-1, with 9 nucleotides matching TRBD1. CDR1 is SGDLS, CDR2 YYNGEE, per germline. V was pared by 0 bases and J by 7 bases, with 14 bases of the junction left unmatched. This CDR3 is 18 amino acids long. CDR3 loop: CASSVEVHGTGIWNEQFF. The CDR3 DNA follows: TGTGCCAGCAGCGTAGAGGTGCATGGGACAGGGATATGGAATGAGCAGTTCTTC.